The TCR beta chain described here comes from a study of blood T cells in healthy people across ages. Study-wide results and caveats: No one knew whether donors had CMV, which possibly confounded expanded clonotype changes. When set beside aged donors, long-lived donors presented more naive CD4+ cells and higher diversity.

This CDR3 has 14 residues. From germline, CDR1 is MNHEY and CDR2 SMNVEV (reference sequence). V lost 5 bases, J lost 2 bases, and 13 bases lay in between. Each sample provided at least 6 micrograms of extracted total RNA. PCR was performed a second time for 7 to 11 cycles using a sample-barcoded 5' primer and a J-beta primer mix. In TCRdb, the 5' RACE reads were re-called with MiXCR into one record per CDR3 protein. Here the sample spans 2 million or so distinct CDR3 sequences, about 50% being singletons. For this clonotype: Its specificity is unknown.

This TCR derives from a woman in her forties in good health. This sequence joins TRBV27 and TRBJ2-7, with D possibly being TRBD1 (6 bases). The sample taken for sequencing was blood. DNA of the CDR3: TGTGCCAGCAGTGGCCCAGGGGTCCCCTACGAGCAGTACTTC. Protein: CASSGPGVPYEQYF.